This entry is about one T cell receptor beta chain. Germline V gene lookup returns CDR1 MDHEN and CDR2 SYDVKM. There are 13 residues in the CDR3. Trimming stripped 2 bases from V and 7 bases from J, with 12 bases between. This entry comes from a study of technical replicates of blood from four donors. Measured with immunoSEQ multiplex PCR; TCRdb has only the in-frame clones, and not every one. The data contain under 95,000 clones, around 94% of them singletons. The sample taken for sequencing was T cells isolated from PBMCs. The rearrangement joins TRBV28 to TRBJ2-7, with a tentative D call TRBD1 (6 bases). The source of this sequence is a human donor in good health. In DNA, the CDR3 is TGTGCCAGCAGTTTAGGCAGGGGCTGGGAGCAGTACTTC. This gives the protein CASSLGRGWEQYF.